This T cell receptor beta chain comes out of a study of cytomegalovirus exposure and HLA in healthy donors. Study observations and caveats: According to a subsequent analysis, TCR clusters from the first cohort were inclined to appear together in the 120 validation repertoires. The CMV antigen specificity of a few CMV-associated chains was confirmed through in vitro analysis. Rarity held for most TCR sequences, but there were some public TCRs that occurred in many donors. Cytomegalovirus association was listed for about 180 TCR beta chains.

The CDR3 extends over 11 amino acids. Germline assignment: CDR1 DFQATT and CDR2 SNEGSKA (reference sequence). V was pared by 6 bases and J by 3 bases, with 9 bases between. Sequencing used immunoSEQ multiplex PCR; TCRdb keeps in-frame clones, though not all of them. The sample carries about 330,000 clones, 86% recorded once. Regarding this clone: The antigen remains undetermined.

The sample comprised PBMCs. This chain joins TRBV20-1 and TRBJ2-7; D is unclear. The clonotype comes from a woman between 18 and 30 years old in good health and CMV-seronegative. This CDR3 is CSAGDLYEQYF. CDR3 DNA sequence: TGCAGTGCAGGAGACCTCTACGAGCAGTACTTC.